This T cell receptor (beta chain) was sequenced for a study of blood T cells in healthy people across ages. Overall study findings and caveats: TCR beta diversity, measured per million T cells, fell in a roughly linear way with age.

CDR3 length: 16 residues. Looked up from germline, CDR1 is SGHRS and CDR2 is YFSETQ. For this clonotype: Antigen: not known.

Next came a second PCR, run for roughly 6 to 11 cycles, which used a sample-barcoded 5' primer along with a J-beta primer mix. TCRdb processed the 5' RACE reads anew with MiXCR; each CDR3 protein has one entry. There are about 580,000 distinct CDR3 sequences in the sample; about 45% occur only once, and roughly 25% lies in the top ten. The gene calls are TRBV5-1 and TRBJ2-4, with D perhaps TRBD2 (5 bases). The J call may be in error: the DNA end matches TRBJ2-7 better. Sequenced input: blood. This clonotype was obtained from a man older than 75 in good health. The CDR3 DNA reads TGCGCCAGCAGCCCCAGTGGTCCCGGAGGAGTCTACGAGCAGTACTTC. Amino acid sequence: CASSPSGPGGVYEQYF.